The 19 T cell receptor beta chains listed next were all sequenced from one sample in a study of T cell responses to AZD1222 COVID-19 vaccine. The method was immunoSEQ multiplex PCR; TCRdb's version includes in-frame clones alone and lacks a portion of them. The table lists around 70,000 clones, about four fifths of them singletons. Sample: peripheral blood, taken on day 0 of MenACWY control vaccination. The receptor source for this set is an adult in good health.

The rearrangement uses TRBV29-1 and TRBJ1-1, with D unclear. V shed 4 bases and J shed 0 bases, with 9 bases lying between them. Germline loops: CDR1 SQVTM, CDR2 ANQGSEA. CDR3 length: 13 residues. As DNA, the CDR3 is TGCAGCGTTGCCGGGGTCATGAACACTGAAGCTTTCTTT. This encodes CSVAGVMNTEAFF.

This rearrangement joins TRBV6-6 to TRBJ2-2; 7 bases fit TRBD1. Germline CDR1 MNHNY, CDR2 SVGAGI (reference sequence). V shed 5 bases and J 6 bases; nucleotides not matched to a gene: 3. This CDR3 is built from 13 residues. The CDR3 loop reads CASSQGQAGELFF. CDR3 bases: TGTGCCAGCAGTCAAGGACAGGCCGGGGAGCTGTTTTTT.

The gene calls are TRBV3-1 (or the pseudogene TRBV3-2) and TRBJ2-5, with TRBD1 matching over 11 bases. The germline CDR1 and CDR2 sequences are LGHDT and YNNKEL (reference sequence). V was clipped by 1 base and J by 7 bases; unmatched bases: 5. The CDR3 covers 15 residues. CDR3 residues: CASSQVTGQGATQYF. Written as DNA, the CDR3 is TGTGCCAGCAGCCAAGTCACTGGACAGGGGGCGACCCAGTACTTC.

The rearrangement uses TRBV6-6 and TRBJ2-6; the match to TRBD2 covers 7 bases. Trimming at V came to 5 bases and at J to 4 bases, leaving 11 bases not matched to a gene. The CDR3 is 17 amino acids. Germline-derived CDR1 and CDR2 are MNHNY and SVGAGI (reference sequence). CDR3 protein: CASSQPGGTSGANVLTF. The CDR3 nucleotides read TGTGCCAGCAGTCAACCGGGGGGTACGTCCGGGGCCAACGTCCTGACTTTC.

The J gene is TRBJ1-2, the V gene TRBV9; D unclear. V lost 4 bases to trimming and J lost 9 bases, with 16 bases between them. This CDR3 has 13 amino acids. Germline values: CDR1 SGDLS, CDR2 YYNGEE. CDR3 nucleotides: TGTGCCAGCAGCCCAAGCGGAACGCACCGCTACACCTTC. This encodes CASSPSGTHRYTF.

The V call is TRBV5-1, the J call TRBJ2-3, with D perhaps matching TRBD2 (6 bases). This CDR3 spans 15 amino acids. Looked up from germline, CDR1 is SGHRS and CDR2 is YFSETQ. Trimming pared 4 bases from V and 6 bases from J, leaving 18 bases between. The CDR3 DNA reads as TGCGCCAGCAGCAGCGGACGCGGGACGGAGGATACGCAGTATTTT. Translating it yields CASSSGRGTEDTQYF.

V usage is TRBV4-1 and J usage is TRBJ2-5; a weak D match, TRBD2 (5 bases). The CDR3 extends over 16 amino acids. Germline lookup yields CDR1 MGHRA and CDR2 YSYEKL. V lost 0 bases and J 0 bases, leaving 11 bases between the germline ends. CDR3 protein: CASSQEGDWDQETQYF. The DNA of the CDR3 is TGCGCCAGCAGCCAAGAGGGAGACTGGGACCAAGAGACCCAGTACTTC.

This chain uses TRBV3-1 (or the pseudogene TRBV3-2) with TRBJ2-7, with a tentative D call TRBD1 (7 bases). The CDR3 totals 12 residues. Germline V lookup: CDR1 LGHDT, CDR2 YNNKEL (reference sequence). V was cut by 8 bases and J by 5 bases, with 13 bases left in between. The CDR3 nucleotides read TGTGCCAGCGGACAGGAGGGTAACGAGCAGTACTTC. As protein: CASGQEGNEQYF.

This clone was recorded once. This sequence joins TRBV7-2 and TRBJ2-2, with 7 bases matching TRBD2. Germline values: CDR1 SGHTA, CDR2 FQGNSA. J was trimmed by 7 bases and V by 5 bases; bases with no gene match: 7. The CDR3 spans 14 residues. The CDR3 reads CASSPGLGVGELFF. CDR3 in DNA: TGTGCCAGCAGCCCCGGACTAGGGGTCGGGGAGCTGTTTTTT.

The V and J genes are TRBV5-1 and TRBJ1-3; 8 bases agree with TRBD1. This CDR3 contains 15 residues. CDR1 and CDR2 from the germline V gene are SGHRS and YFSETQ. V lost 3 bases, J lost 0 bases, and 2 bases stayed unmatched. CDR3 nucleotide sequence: TGCGCCAGCAGCTCGACAGGGGACTCTGGAAACACCATATATTTT. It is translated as CASSSTGDSGNTIYF.

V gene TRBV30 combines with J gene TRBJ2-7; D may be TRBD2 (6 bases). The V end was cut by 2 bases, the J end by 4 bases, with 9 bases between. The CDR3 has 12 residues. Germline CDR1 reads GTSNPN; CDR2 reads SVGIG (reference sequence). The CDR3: CAWSPGDYEQYF. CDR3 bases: TGTGCCTGGAGTCCGGGGGATTACGAGCAGTACTTC.

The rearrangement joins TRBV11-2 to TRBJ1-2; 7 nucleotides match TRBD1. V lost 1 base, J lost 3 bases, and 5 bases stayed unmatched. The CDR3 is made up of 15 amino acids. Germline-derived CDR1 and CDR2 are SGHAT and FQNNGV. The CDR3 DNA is TGTGCCAGCAGCTTAGGAGGGACAGCCCACTATGGCTACACCTTC. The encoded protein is CASSLGGTAHYGYTF.

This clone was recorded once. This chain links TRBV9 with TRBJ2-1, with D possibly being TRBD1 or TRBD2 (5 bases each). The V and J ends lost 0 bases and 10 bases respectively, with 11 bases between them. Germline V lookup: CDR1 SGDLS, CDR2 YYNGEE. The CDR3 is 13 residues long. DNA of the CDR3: TGTGCCAGCAGCGTAGCCGGGACCAGCGAGCAGTTCTTC. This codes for CASSVAGTSEQFF.

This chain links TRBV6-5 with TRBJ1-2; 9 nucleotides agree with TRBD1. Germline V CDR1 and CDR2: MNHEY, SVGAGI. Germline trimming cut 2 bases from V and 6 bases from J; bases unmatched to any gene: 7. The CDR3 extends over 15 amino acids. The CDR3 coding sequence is TGTGCCAGCAGTTACCACGGACAGGGGATTGATGGCTACACCTTC. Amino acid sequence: CASSYHGQGIDGYTF.

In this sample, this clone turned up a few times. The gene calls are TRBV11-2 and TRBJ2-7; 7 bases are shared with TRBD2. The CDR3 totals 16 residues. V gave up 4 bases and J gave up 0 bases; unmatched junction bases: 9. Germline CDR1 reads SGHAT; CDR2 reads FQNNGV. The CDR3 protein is CASSSRLTSASYEQYF. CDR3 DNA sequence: TGTGCCAGCAGCTCTAGGCTTACTAGCGCCTCCTACGAGCAGTACTTC.

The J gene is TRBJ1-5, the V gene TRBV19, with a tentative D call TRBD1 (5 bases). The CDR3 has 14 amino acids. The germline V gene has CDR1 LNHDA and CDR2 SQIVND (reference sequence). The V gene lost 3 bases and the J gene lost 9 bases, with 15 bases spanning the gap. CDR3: CASSIGDRGGPQHF. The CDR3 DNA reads TGTGCCAGTAGTATTGGGGACCGCGGGGGGCCCCAGCATTTT. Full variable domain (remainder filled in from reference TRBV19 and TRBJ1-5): DGGITQSPKYLFRKEGQNVTLSCEQNLNHDAMYWYRQDPGQGLRLIYYSQIVNDFQKGDIAEGYSVSREKKESFPLTVTSAQKNPTAFYLCASSIGDRGGPQHFGDGTRLSIL.

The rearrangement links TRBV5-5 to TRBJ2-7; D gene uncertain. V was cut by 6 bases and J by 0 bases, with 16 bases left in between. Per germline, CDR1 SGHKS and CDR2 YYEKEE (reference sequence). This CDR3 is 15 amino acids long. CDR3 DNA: TGTGCCAGCACCTGGGCAGGTTCGAGCTCCTACGAGCAGTACTTC. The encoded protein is CASTWAGSSSYEQYF.

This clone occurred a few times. Written as DNA, the CDR3 is TGTGCCAGTAGTGGGACAGGGGCTTTTGGTGGCTACACCTTC. It translates to CASSGTGAFGGYTF. The chain uses TRBV19 and TRBJ1-2, with 10 bases that match TRBD1. The length of the CDR3 is 14 residues. After removal of 5 bases from V and 7 bases from J, the junction contained 7 bases not matched to a gene. Looked up from germline, CDR1 is LNHDA and CDR2 is SQIVND (reference sequence).

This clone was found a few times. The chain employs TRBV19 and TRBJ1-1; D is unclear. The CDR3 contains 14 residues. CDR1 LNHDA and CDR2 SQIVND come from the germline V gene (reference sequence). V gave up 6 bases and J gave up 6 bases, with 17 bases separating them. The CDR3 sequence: CASSPPDGRAEAFF. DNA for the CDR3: TGTGCCAGTAGCCCTCCGGACGGGAGAGCTGAAGCTTTCTTT.